These T cell receptor beta chains were read from a single sample in a study of human T cells and chemical hapten exposure. MiXCR, run by TCRdb on the RACE reads, gives a single entry per CDR3 protein. The sample includes about 34,000 distinct CDR3 sequences, 5.5% seen only once; the top ten take about 13%. The sequencing sample was made of whole blood. These receptors all stem from a human donor in good health. Some clones in this sample may be carry-over from other donors' samples. The CDR3 runs from the conserved cysteine through the conserved F or W.

CDR3 protein	V gene	J gene
CASSLLSGDPTDTQYF	TRBV11-3	TRBJ2-3
CASSQSVVRGPHTDTQYF	TRBV3-1	TRBJ2-3
CSARTGIRGQPQHF	TRBV20-1	TRBJ1-5
CASSQVGRGLRSDNEQFF	TRBV3-1	TRBJ2-1
CATKLQTDSYEQYF	TRBV15	TRBJ2-7
CASSYTTSGRTNTGELFF	TRBV6-5	TRBJ2-2
CSAPEGTRPPLHF	TRBV20-1	TRBJ1-6
CSGGTGVNSPLHF	TRBV20-1	TRBJ1-6
CASSLESGGPYNEQFF	TRBV7-2	TRBJ2-1
CASSYPWGRGIHEQFF	TRBV6-5	TRBJ2-1
CASSLADSGSEQYF	TRBV5-6	TRBJ2-7